Detailed here is one T cell receptor beta chain. It has no known antigen specificity. No per-base quality is available; no much larger clone lies one base away. The data originate from a study of T cell clones after liver transplantation (dated by TCRdb to the late 2010s). Regarding the research as a whole: Samples were obtained from ITN030ST, a randomized trial in which withdrawal of immunosuppression was attempted within 2 years of liver transplantation. Until randomization at 12-24 months post-transplant, subjects were given standard immunosuppression, with no induction therapy. To count as tolerant, a recipient had to stay completely off immunosuppression for at least one year without liver enzymes climbing beyond twice the upper limit of normal. After a pre-transplant mixed lymphocyte reaction, TCRbeta sequencing was used to pinpoint donor-reactive T cell clones, which were subsequently tracked in post-transplant blood. Blood samples were taken pre-transplant, pre-randomization before withdrawal, and post-randomization after full withdrawal or failed withdrawal. Of the 8 liver transplant recipients making up the studied cohort, 3 were classified as tolerant and 5 as non-tolerant. Of the eight recipients, a few were HCV-positive, while the remaining recipients had been transplanted for non-autoimmune, non-viral indications. Third party-reactive TCRbeta sequences from pre-transplant MLRs were also identified as an antigen-independent comparator for donor-reactive sequences. General study outcomes and caveats: When repertoire turnover was accounted for, significantly reduced detection of donor-reactive sequences was found in 7 of 8 subjects for CD4 and in 8 of 8 subjects for CD8. The decline in donor-reactive sequences exceeded the decline in third party-reactive sequences, suggesting partial antigen-specific deletion that was unrelated to withdrawal success. Because no allograft tissue specimens were available, donor-reactive T cells may have migrated into the graft instead of being deleted. Low numbers of available donor cells limited the measurable donor-reactive repertoire in two subjects. Circulating donor-reactive CD4 TCRbeta sequences fell significantly post-transplant in 5 of 8 subjects, irrespective of tolerance or HCV status. The conclusions were preliminary, being limited by small, heterogeneous patient numbers and by non-standardized post-transplant time points.

Thawed unstimulated PBMCs were stained for CD3, CD4 and CD8 and FACS-sorted into CD3+CD4+ and CD3+CD8+ populations. All 8 studied subjects were randomized to withdrawal of immunosuppression. The Qiagen DNeasy Blood and Tissue Kit was used for isolation of genomic DNA. The V and J ends are trimmed by 6 bases and 2 bases, leaving 8 bases between them. The CDR3 measures 13 amino acids from cysteine to phenylalanine. CDR3 DNA is the only sequence kept; it has 39 bases, read in frame from the first base. CDR1 SGDLS and CDR2 YYNGEE are derived from the germline V gene. High-throughput TCRbeta CDR3 sequencing of frozen genomic DNA was performed by immunoSEQ, including PCR amplification, mapping, bias correction and internal controls. The original methods were these. Productive rearrangements were kept, and unique TCRbeta sequences were defined by CDR3 nucleotide sequence plus V and J gene. Donor-reactive sequences required at least 5-fold expansion in CFSE-low cells versus unstimulated pre-transplant cells and at least 0.01% frequency. Minimum frequency thresholds were set for each subject based on the unstimulated sample with the lowest template count, ensuring at least 90% detection power. Repertoire turnover was measured by Jensen-Shannon divergence between the top 1000 TCRbeta sequences post- and pre-transplant. Two-sided Fisher's exact tests were used to test for changes in the detection of donor-reactive sequences. Entries here come from immuneACCESS through TCRdb and include only in-frame sequences with V and J called. Some clones fail to appear in such tables; in the studies checked, an unresolved V gene covers under half of the shortfall, and the cause of the remainder is unknown. D and trimming were read from the DNA, whereas the V and J calls and clone size are those reported in that table. This sample is represented by roughly 40,000 clones; about 82% of them were singletons. The ten top clones hold over 2% of the sample.

The chain is assembled from TRBV9 and TRBJ2-2, with a tentative D call of TRBD1 or TRBD2, each matching 6 bases. The receptor's source is a human patient who received a liver transplant. Some T cells present after a transplant may be cells of the graft donor. Sequencing used CD4+ T cells from blood, obtained 24 months after liver transplant. The CDR3: CASKGGNTGELFF. In nucleotide form, the sequence is TGTGCCAGCAAGGGGGGTAACACCGGGGAGCTGTTTTTT.